This T cell receptor (beta chain) was identified in a study of siplizumab effects on memory and regulatory T cells. Study-level findings and limits: Siplizumab gave mappable alloreactive CD4+ clones an average Treg-derived fraction of under 70%, against 25% to 30% in controls. Apparently key alloresponse contributors, naive T cells also seemed more diverse than memory cells. Suppressive capability of dividing Tregs from siplizumab cultures went unverified.

The ends lost 1 base at V and 4 bases at J; junction bases unmatched: 7. The germline V gene encodes CDR1 MGHRA and CDR2 YSYEKL. CDR3 length equals 16 residues. The assay covered 85,000 to 100,000 TCR templates per sample. The repertoire was sequenced with immunoSEQ multiplex PCR; TCRdb's copy has only in-frame clones and lacks some. This sample has approximately 98,000 clones, with roughly 94% found just once. In the case of this clone: Its antigen is as yet unknown.

Sequenced: non-Treg CD4+ T cells sorted from blood. This TCR derives from a human donor in good health. The chain uses TRBV4-1 and TRBJ2-1, with 7 bases matching TRBD2. DNA for the CDR3: TGCGCCAGCAGCCAAGGTCTAGCGGCAGGATACAATGAGCAGTTCTTC. It codes for CASSQGLAAGYNEQFF.